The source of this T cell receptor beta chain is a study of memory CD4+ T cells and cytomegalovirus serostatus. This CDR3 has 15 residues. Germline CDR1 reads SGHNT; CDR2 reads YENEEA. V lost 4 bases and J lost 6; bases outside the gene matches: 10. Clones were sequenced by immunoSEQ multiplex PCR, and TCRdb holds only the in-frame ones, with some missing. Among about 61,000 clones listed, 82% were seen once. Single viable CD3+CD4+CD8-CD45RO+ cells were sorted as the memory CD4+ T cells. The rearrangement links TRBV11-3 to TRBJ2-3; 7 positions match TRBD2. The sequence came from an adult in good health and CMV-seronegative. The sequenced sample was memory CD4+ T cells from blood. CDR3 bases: TGTGCCAGCAGCTGGGGGGGATTCGAAGAGGATACGCAGTATTTT. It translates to CASSWGGFEEDTQYF.